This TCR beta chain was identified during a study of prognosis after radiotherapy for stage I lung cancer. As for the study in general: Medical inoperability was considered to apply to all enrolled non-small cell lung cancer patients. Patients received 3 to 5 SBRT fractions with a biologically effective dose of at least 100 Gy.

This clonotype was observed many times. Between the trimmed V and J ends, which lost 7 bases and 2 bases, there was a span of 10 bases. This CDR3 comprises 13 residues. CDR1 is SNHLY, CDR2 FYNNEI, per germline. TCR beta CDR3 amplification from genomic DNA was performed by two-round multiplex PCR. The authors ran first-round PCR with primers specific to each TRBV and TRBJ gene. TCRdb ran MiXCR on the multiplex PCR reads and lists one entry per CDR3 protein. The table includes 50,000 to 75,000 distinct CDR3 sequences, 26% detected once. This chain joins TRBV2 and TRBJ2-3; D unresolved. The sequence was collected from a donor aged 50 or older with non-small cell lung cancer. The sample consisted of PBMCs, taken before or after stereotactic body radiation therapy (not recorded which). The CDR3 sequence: CASTPDLTDTQYF. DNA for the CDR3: TGTGCCAGCACCCCGGACCTCACAGATACGCAGTATTTT.